This section outlines one TCR beta chain sequence together with its context. Its target is not known. The sample is drawn from a study of T cells in localized non-small cell lung cancer. Study-wide points: Analysis by sequencing included only one tumor region, so heterogeneity remains possible. Maximal T cell clonality occurred in uninvolved adjacent lung, with tumor ranking below it. Higher adjacent-lung clonality was associated with shorter survival. Adjacent lung held a median 57 of the top 100 tumor clones.

TCRdb's table, derived via immunoSEQ multiplex PCR, lists solely in-frame clones and lacks some. This sample carries approximately 20,000 clones, around 83% of them seen once, and the ten largest clones take about 4%. The CDR3 is 16 amino acids. Germline V lookup: CDR1 SEHNR, CDR2 FQNEAQ (reference sequence). V was clipped by 5 bases and J by 9 bases, with 23 bases between them. Specimen: peripheral blood, collected before any cancer treatment. The receptor was derived from a man aged 40 to 75 with stage I lung adenocarcinoma. V and J are TRBV7-9 and TRBJ1-5; D not resolved. The CDR3 DNA reads TGTGCCAGCAGCCAAGACACTGGGCCGTTGGACCGGCCCCAGCATTTT. Protein: CASSQDTGPLDRPQHF.